This T cell receptor beta chain derives from a study of blood T cell repertoires in COVID-19. Study-wide background: Spain, Italy and the United States supplied samples that represented acute and convalescent COVID-19. Sample material is recorded as cDNA or gDNA derived from T cells, B-cell-depleted T cells, or PBMCs.

Authors' methods: How many nucleated cells were present was estimated from reference gene primer amplification. Profiling relied on immunoSEQ multiplex PCR, and the TCRdb table lists in-frame clones only, not all of them. For V, J and clone size, that table is used; D and trimming come from the DNA. Of around 300,000 clones detected, approximately 90% appear once; the ten largest clones hold about 3%. Trimming removed 1 base at V and 12 bases at J, with 9 bases between. The CDR3 contains 11 residues. Germline CDR1 is LNHDA and CDR2 is SQIVND (reference sequence). The sequenced sample consisted of peripheral blood. The rearrangement uses TRBV19 and TRBJ1-1; the D is unclear. This clonotype originated in a woman in her 30s with active or convalescent COVID-19. CDR3 region: CASSIGLGSFF. Here the CDR3 DNA reads TGTGCCAGTAGTATAGGACTCGGTTCTTTCTTT.